The entry below describes one TCR beta chain. This specimen comes from a study of immune evolution from preneoplasia to lung adenocarcinoma. This table comes from immunoSEQ multiplex PCR, and its TCRdb copy is limited to in-frame clones, with some not included. The repertoire holds just over 6,000 clones, 80% to 90% seen once, with 5% to 6.5% in the top ten. Sequenced sample: FFPE adjacent normal lung tissue. The clonotype originates from a donor at least 70 years old with lung adenocarcinoma.

CDR3 sequence (DNA): TGCAGCGCCTGGACAGGAGGGAACACTGAAGCTTTCTTT. Residues: CSAWTGGNTEAFF. The chain joins TRBV29-1 to TRBJ1-1, with TRBD1 matching 7 bases. The length of the CDR3 is 13 residues. V lost 7 bases and J lost 1; bases outside the gene matches: 6. Germline V gene sequence: CDR1 SQVTM, CDR2 ANQGSEA.